The 21 T cell receptor beta chains below were found in one sample sequenced in a study of blood T cell repertoires in COVID-19. Assay used: immunoSEQ multiplex PCR; TCRdb lists only in-frame clones, some missing. In the table there are fewer than 250,000 clones, roughly four fifths of which are singletons. The specimen was peripheral blood. These receptors all stem from a woman in her 70s with acute or convalescent COVID-19.

The chain carries TRBV6-1 and TRBJ1-1, with D perhaps TRBD1 (6 bases). Between the trimmed V and J ends, which lost 2 bases and 3 bases, there was a span of 13 bases. From germline, CDR1 is MNHNS and CDR2 SASEGT. The CDR3 runs to 15 residues. This CDR3 reads CASSELRTADTEAFF. CDR3 sequence (DNA): TGTGCCAGCAGTGAACTGAGGACAGCGGACACTGAAGCTTTCTTT.

The rearrangement joins TRBV27 to TRBJ1-5; 11 bases are a match to TRBD1. In germline, CDR1 is MNHEY, CDR2 SMNVEV (reference sequence). With 5 bases clipped from V and 4 bases from J, the junction kept 10 bases outside the gene matches. CDR3 length: 17 residues. CDR3 DNA: TGTGCCAGCAGTCTCTCCTCGGGGACAGGGGGTAATCAGCCCCAGCATTTT. Its translation: CASSLSSGTGGNQPQHF.

Only a few counts were recorded for this clone. The V call is TRBV11-3, the J call TRBJ2-1; D ambiguous. Germline CDR1 is SGHNT and CDR2 is YENEEA. The CDR3 runs to 15 residues. Trimming took off 5 bases at V and 6 bases at J, with 17 bases between the two ends. CDR3 sequence reads: CASSRNLPKTNEQFF. CDR3 nucleotides: TGTGCCAGCAGCCGAAACCTCCCTAAAACCAATGAGCAGTTCTTC.

The CDR3 DNA follows: TGTGCCAGCAGTTTATCGACAGGGGGCTACACCTTC. It translates to CASSLSTGGYTF. The V call is TRBV12-3 or TRBV12-4, the J call TRBJ1-2, with 7 bases lining up with TRBD1. V dropped 2 bases and J dropped 8; count of bases not matched to a gene: 2. This CDR3 contains 12 residues.

The genes are TRBV7-9 and TRBJ1-2, with 7 bases matching TRBD1. The CDR3 covers 13 residues. V dropped 5 bases and J dropped 7; count of bases not matched to a gene: 7. Germline V gene lookup returns CDR1 SEHNR and CDR2 FQNEAQ (reference sequence). The CDR3: CASSHASGGGYTF. The CDR3, as DNA: TGTGCCAGCAGCCACGCATCAGGGGGTGGCTACACCTTC.

The J gene is TRBJ1-4, the V gene TRBV15, with 7 positions matching TRBD1. Trimming cost V 7 bases and J 7 bases; bases outside gene matches: 6. There are 13 residues in the CDR3. Germline assignment: CDR1 LNHNV and CDR2 YYDKDF (reference sequence). DNA for the CDR3: TGTGCCACCAACTCACAGGGGAGTGAAAAACTGTTTTTT. It is translated as CATNSQGSEKLFF.

The sample holds one count of this clone. J is TRBJ1-1 and V is TRBV7-8; D uncertain. With 5 bases removed from V and 1 base from J, the gap between germline ends came to 17 bases. CDR3 length: 16 residues. Germline V gene lookup returns CDR1 SGHVS and CDR2 FQNEAQ. CDR3 protein: CASSIRSGGPNTEAFF. Here the CDR3 DNA reads TGTGCCAGCAGCATTAGAAGTGGAGGACCGAACACTGAAGCTTTCTTT.

The chain links TRBV6-6 to TRBJ1-2; 8 bases align to TRBD1. This CDR3 region has 14 residues. J gave up 4 bases and V 10 bases, and 11 bases lay outside the gene matches. Germline V gene data show CDR1 as MNHNY and CDR2 as SVGAGI (reference sequence). CDR3 loop: CAILDQGAGYGYTF. Here the CDR3 DNA reads TGTGCCATTCTAGATCAGGGGGCCGGCTATGGCTACACCTTC.

This rearrangement joins TRBV29-1 to TRBJ1-1; no clear D. This CDR3 spans 12 amino acids. Trimming took 4 bases from V and 1 from J, leaving 7 bases between them. Germline CDR1 reads SQVTM; CDR2 reads ANQGSEA. Here the CDR3 reads CSVASGNTEAFF. In DNA form, the CDR3 reads TGCAGCGTTGCTAGCGGGAACACTGAAGCTTTCTTT.

Note on this clone: The sample has other DNA sequences that encode this CDR3 too. This sequence joins TRBV15 and TRBJ1-5, with 10 nucleotides matching TRBD1. The CDR3 extends over 13 amino acids. V dropped 5 bases and J dropped 5; count of bases not matched to a gene: 0. The V gene's germline CDR1 is LNHNV and CDR2 YYDKDF (reference sequence). CDR3 residues: CATSGTGDQPQHF. Written as DNA, the CDR3 is TGTGCCACCAGCGGGACAGGGGATCAGCCCCAGCATTTT.

This clone has more than one count but fewer than ten. This sequence joins TRBV3-1 (or the pseudogene TRBV3-2) and TRBJ1-1; 10 nucleotides line up with TRBD1. V shed 4 bases and J 5 bases; nucleotides not matched to a gene: 7. Germline V gene sequence: CDR1 LGHDT, CDR2 YNNKEL (reference sequence). The CDR3 is made up of 15 amino acids. The CDR3 DNA follows: TGTGCCAGCAGCCTAGCGGGACAGGGGTCAACTGAAGCTTTCTTT. Translation: CASSLAGQGSTEAFF.

Here the CDR3 reads CASSLGAAESNYGYTF. DNA for the CDR3: TGTGCCAGCAGCTTAGGCGCCGCGGAGTCTAACTATGGCTACACCTTC. V and J are TRBV7-2 and TRBJ1-2, with unresolved D. Between the trimmed V and J ends, which lost 1 base and 0 bases, there was a span of 12 bases. Germline assignment: CDR1 SGHTA and CDR2 FQGNSA. This CDR3 is 16 amino acids long.

In this sample, this clone turned up once. This chain joins TRBV5-1 and TRBJ1-2; D may be TRBD1 (6 bases). The CDR3 consists of 13 residues. V was cut by 0 bases and J by 8 bases, with 11 bases left in between. Germline assignment: CDR1 SGHRS and CDR2 YFSETQ. The CDR3 loop is CASSLETGSGYTF. In DNA form, the CDR3 reads TGCGCCAGCAGCTTGGAAACAGGGAGCGGCTACACCTTC.

The chain carries TRBV27 and TRBJ2-7; tentative D call: TRBD2 (6 bases). Germline V gene data show CDR1 as MNHEY and CDR2 as SMNVEV (reference sequence). Trimming removed 6 bases from V and 4 bases from J, with 13 bases in between. The CDR3 contains 13 residues. CDR3 sequence reads: CASSPTSIYEQYF. CDR3 nucleotides: TGTGCCAGCAGCCCCACTAGCATATACGAGCAGTACTTC.

The chain employs TRBV5-4 and TRBJ1-4, with D perhaps TRBD1 (5 bases). The CDR3 has 12 residues. Germline values: CDR1 SGHNT, CDR2 YYREEE (reference sequence). Trimming removed 1 base at V and 7 bases at J, with 5 bases between. The CDR3, as DNA: TGTGCCAGCAGCTTGCAGGGTGAAAAACTGTTTTTT. This translates into CASSLQGEKLFF.

The chain employs TRBV15 and TRBJ1-5; 8 bases are a match to TRBD1. Germline trimming cut 0 bases from V and 7 bases from J; bases unmatched to any gene: 11. Germline loops: CDR1 LNHNV, CDR2 YYDKDF (reference sequence). The CDR3 consists of 17 residues. The CDR3 region has the DNA TGTGCCACCAGCAGAGACTGGGGCCGACAGGGGCTCCAGCCCCAGCATTTT. Its translation is CATSRDWGRQGLQPQHF. The full variable domain, in which reference TRBV15 and TRBJ1-5 provide the parts outside the CDR3, is DAMVIQNPRYQVTQFGKPVTLSCSQTLNHNVMYWYQQKSSQAPKLLFHYYDKDFNNEADTPDNFQSRRPNTSFCFLDIRSPGLGDTAMYLCATSRDWGRQGLQPQHFGDGTRLSIL.

This chain joins TRBV3-1 (or the pseudogene TRBV3-2) and TRBJ2-1; 14 nucleotides align to TRBD2. Losses at the gene ends were 8 bases for V and 12 bases for J; bases not matched to a gene: 12. From germline, CDR1 is LGHDT and CDR2 YNNKEL (reference sequence). This CDR3 region has 15 residues. For the CDR3, the DNA is TGTGCCAGCGACCCTGGGACTAGCGGGGGACGTGGGCAGTTCTTC. Encoded protein: CASDPGTSGGRGQFF.

J is TRBJ2-7 and V is TRBV7-2; no firm D call. V lost 4 bases and J lost 1, with 8 bases in between. Germline V gene lookup returns CDR1 SGHTA and CDR2 FQGNSA. The CDR3 has 13 amino acids. CDR3 protein: CASSSRESYEQYF. The CDR3 nucleotides read TGTGCCAGCAGCTCTAGAGAGTCCTACGAGCAGTACTTC.

This rearrangement joins TRBV7-9 to TRBJ1-5; D remains unclear. Trimming left V 3 bases short and J 0 bases short, with 9 bases between. The germline V gene encodes CDR1 SEHNR and CDR2 FQNEAQ (reference sequence). The CDR3 length is 15 residues. The CDR3 sequence is CASSFSGVSNQPQHF. In DNA form, the CDR3 reads TGTGCCAGCAGCTTTAGTGGAGTTAGCAATCAGCCCCAGCATTTT.

The rearrangement joins TRBV6-1 to TRBJ1-2, with 9 bases matching TRBD1. Trimming removed 5 bases from V and 6 bases from J; junction bases left unmatched: 4. The CDR3 totals 13 residues. Germline lookup yields CDR1 MNHNS and CDR2 SASEGT. The CDR3: CASSQGTGNGYTF. CDR3 nucleotide sequence: TGTGCCAGCAGTCAGGGGACAGGGAATGGCTACACCTTC.

The chain has TRBV6-5 and TRBJ1-1; D remains ambiguous. The CDR3 is 13 amino acids. From germline, CDR1 is MNHEY and CDR2 SVGAGI. V shed 0 bases and J shed 4 bases, with 6 bases lying between them. CDR3 nucleotides: TGTGCCAGCAGTTACTCTTTTAGCACTGAAGCTTTCTTT. Its protein is CASSYSFSTEAFF.